The T cell receptor (beta chain) described here comes from a study of blood T cells in healthy people across ages. Study-level information: Per two T cells, about one barcoded beta molecule was captured through template switching. Findings and caveats of the study: Not knowing donor CMV status may have confounded expanded clonotype changes. The study found TCR beta diversity correlated strongly with naive T cell percentage.

A J-beta primer mix and a sample-barcoded 5' primer were used in a second PCR of roughly 6 to 11 cycles. TCRdb called the 5' RACE reads again in MiXCR, with one record for every CDR3 protein. This sample has about 1.4 million distinct CDR3 sequences, with roughly 64% found just once. This clonotype was observed a handful of times. Its antigen is not known. The germline V gene has CDR1 SEHNR and CDR2 FQNEAQ (reference sequence). V lost 0 bases, J lost 7 bases, and 10 bases lay in between. The CDR3 is made up of 13 amino acids. This chain links TRBV7-9 with TRBJ2-7; TRBD1 is a possible D gene (5 bases). This receptor was taken from a man aged 18 to 29 in good health. The sequencing input was blood. The CDR3 here is CASSLAPGREQYF. The CDR3 coding sequence is TGTGCCAGCAGCTTAGCTCCAGGGCGAGAGCAGTACTTC.